These 10 T cell receptor beta chains were sequenced from one sample in a study of PD-1 blockade in classical Hodgkin lymphoma. The time point was: cycle 4 day 1 (C4D1), after five to seven weeks of nivolumab. Each patient experienced a relapse that followed autologous stem cell transplantation, and brentuximab vedotin exposure varied. TCRdb's table, derived via immunoSEQ multiplex PCR, lists solely in-frame clones and lacks some. The data hold about 50,000 clones, with around 74% observed a single time. This specimen was peripheral blood mononuclear cells (PBMCs), taken before the fourth cycle of nivolumab. Receptors were obtained from a human donor with classical Hodgkin lymphoma.

The V and J genes are TRBV11-2 and TRBJ2-5; 9 bases are a match to TRBD1. Germline CDR1 SGHAT, CDR2 FQNNGV. With V trimmed by 5 bases and J by 5 bases, 6 bases remained unmatched. CDR3 length: 14 residues. The CDR3 bases are TGTGCCAGCAGCAAGGACAGGGGTCGGGAGACCCAGTACTTC. It encodes CASSKDRGRETQYF.

The CDR3 region is CASSHVGLAGYEQYF. The CDR3 bases are TGTGCCAGCAGCCACGTGGGACTAGCGGGCTACGAGCAGTACTTC. The chain couples TRBV7-2 to TRBJ2-7, with 12 bases fitting TRBD2. Germline V gives CDR1 SGHTA, CDR2 FQGNSA. V trimming: 5 bases; J trimming: 3 bases; junction bases outside the gene matches: 5. This CDR3 is built from 15 residues. The full variable domain, in which reference TRBV7-2 and TRBJ2-7 provide the parts outside the CDR3, is GAGVSQSPSNKVTEKGKDVELRCDPISGHTALYWYRQSLGQGLEFLIYFQGNSAPDKSGLPSDRFSAERTGGSVSTLTIQRTQQEDSAVYLCASSHVGLAGYEQYFGPGTRLTVT.

This clone was seen a single time. The V call is TRBV4-2, the J call TRBJ2-7; 13 bases are a match to TRBD2. This CDR3 spans 16 amino acids. Germline CDR1 reads LGHNA; CDR2 reads YNFKEQ. The V and J ends lost 3 bases and 5 bases, in that order; junction bases with no gene match: 7. CDR3 nucleotides: TGTGCCAGCAGCCATGAAGGACTAGCGGGAGCTCACGAGCAGTACTTC. Its protein is CASSHEGLAGAHEQYF.

The chain has TRBV5-1 and TRBJ1-6, with D perhaps TRBD1 (6 bases). The CDR3 extends over 15 amino acids. The ends were cut back, 3 bases at V and 5 bases at J, with 12 bases in the middle. CDR1 is SGHRS and CDR2 is YFSETQ in the germline V gene. In DNA form, the CDR3 reads TGCGCCAGCAGCTCCACGGGGGCGCATAATTCACCCCTCCACTTT. Protein sequence: CASSSTGAHNSPLHF.

V usage is TRBV5-6 and J usage is TRBJ2-1; D unclear. Trimming cost V 4 bases and J 6 bases, with 14 bases left between them. Germline CDR1 reads SGHDT; CDR2 reads YYEEEE. The CDR3 runs 14 residues. DNA for the CDR3: TGTGCCAGCAGCCCCCCCCAGGTACCCAATGAGCAGTTCTTC. Its protein product is CASSPPQVPNEQFF.

The genes are TRBV18 and TRBJ2-7, with D possibly matching TRBD1 (7 bases). The CDR3 length is 15 residues. CDR1 KGHSH and CDR2 LQKENI come from the germline V gene. The V and J ends lost 3 bases and 0 bases respectively, with 12 bases between them. The CDR3 is CASSPTGRSSYEQYF. CDR3 nucleotide sequence: TGTGCCAGCTCACCGACAGGGAGGAGCTCCTACGAGCAGTACTTC.

The chain joins TRBV6-1 to TRBJ1-5; no clear D gene. CDR1 is MNHNS and CDR2 is SASEGT in the germline V gene. V shed 6 bases and J shed 1 base, with 13 bases lying between them. The CDR3 spans 15 residues. The CDR3 nucleotides are TGTGCCAGCAGCCCCGTTACCGCGAGCAATCAGCCCCAGCATTTT. It translates to CASSPVTASNQPQHF.

V gene TRBV2 combines with J gene TRBJ1-3; D may be TRBD1 (6 bases). This CDR3 comprises 13 residues. Trimming cost V 3 bases and J 3 bases, with 6 bases left between them. Looked up from germline, CDR1 is SNHLY and CDR2 is FYNNEI. CDR3 residues: CASSEDSGNTIYF. CDR3 nucleotides: TGTGCCAGCAGTGAGGACAGTGGAAACACCATATATTTT.

The CDR3 spells CASTRTRHRDYGYTF. CDR3 bases: TGTGCCAGCACGAGAACCCGGCATCGCGACTATGGCTACACCTTC. The V and J genes are TRBV28 and TRBJ1-2; D remains unclear. From germline, CDR1 is MDHEN and CDR2 SYDVKM. CDR3 size: 15 residues. V lost 7 bases to trimming and J lost 3 bases, with 18 bases between them.

The chain couples TRBV30 to TRBJ2-2; 10 nucleotides match TRBD2. V dropped 3 bases and J dropped 1; count of bases not matched to a gene: 14. The germline V gene encodes CDR1 GTSNPN and CDR2 SVGIG (reference sequence). This CDR3 is built from 19 residues. The CDR3 here is CAWRSTSETSGRNTGELFF. CDR3 bases: TGTGCCTGGAGGTCCACTTCTGAGACTAGCGGGCGGAACACCGGGGAGCTGTTTTTT. Full variable domain (missing parts from reference TRBV30 and TRBJ2-2): SQTIHQWPATLVQPVGSPLSLECTVEGTSNPNLYWYRQAAGRGLQLLFYSVGIGQISSEVPQNLSASRPQDRQFILSSKKLLLSDSGFYLCAWRSTSETSGRNTGELFFGEGSRLTVL.